Listed below are T cell receptor beta chains from one sample, sequenced in a study of blood T cell repertoires in COVID-19. Libraries were prepared by immunoSEQ multiplex PCR; TCRdb keeps only in-frame clonotypes and omits some of them. The sample has roughly 96,000 clones; approximately 80% are singletons. The sample comprised peripheral blood. Source of these receptors: a man in his sixties with acute or convalescent COVID-19. CDR3s include the opening cysteine and the closing phenylalanine or tryptophan. The D gene is left open where the match is weak. Rows give clone size only sometimes, using once, few, many, or a class for an expanded clone.

V gene: TRBV19; clone size: NA; J gene: TRBJ1-4; D gene: NA; CDR3 protein: CASKGATNEKLFF; CDR3 DNA: TGTGCCAGTAAGGGGGCAACTAATGAAAAACTGTTTTTT
V gene: TRBV9; clone size: NA; J gene: TRBJ2-7; D gene: TRBD1; CDR3 protein: CASGTGHDYEQYF; CDR3 DNA: TGTGCCAGCGGGACAGGGCATGACTACGAGCAGTACTTC
V gene: TRBV27; clone size: NA; J gene: TRBJ2-1; D gene: TRBD2; CDR3 protein: CASSLMTSGGGSYNEQFF; CDR3 DNA: TGTGCCAGCAGTTTAATGACTAGCGGGGGGGGATCCTACAATGAGCAGTTCTTC
V gene: TRBV25-1; clone size: NA; J gene: TRBJ2-1; D gene: TRBD2; CDR3 protein: CASSDIAGSSYNEQFF; CDR3 DNA: TGTGCCAGCAGTGACATAGCGGGGAGCTCCTACAATGAGCAGTTCTTC
V gene: TRBV3-1/TRBV3-2; clone size: NA; J gene: TRBJ2-7; D gene: NA; CDR3 protein: CASSPTQGSYEQYF; CDR3 DNA: TGTGCCAGCAGCCCAACACAGGGTTCCTACGAGCAGTACTTC
V gene: TRBV6-4; clone size: NA; J gene: TRBJ2-3; D gene: TRBD1; CDR3 protein: CASSETGTVTDTQYF; CDR3 DNA: TGTGCCAGCAGTGAGACAGGGACGGTCACAGATACGCAGTATTTT
V gene: TRBV10-3; clone size: NA; J gene: TRBJ1-5; D gene: TRBD1; CDR3 protein: CAISESTAGGQPQHF; CDR3 DNA: TGTGCCATCAGTGAGTCTACGGCAGGGGGTCAGCCCCAGCATTTT
V gene: TRBV5-6; clone size: once; J gene: TRBJ1-3; D gene: NA; CDR3 protein: CASSFTAGNTIYF; CDR3 DNA: TGTGCCAGCAGCTTCACAGCTGGAAACACCATATATTTT
V gene: TRBV6-5; clone size: NA; J gene: TRBJ1-1; D gene: NA; CDR3 protein: CASSYFPDSEAFF; CDR3 DNA: TGTGCCAGCAGTTACTTCCCCGACAGTGAAGCTTTCTTT
V gene: TRBV7-2; clone size: NA; J gene: TRBJ2-7; D gene: NA; CDR3 protein: CASSLMGSRFYEQYF; CDR3 DNA: TGTGCCAGCAGCTTAATGGGGAGCCGCTTCTACGAGCAGTACTTC
V gene: TRBV5-1; clone size: NA; J gene: TRBJ2-5; D gene: TRBD2; CDR3 protein: CASSPAGTRKETQYF; CDR3 DNA: TGCGCCAGCAGTCCGGCCGGGACTAGAAAAGAGACCCAGTACTTC
V gene: TRBV9; clone size: NA; J gene: TRBJ1-5; D gene: TRBD1; CDR3 protein: CASSVIPGQGGHQPQHF; CDR3 DNA: TGTGCCAGCAGCGTAATCCCGGGACAGGGAGGGCATCAGCCCCAGCATTTT
V gene: TRBV7-2; clone size: few; J gene: TRBJ2-1; D gene: TRBD1; CDR3 protein: CASSSPGTGVHEQFF; CDR3 DNA: TGTGCCAGCAGCTCGCCCGGGACAGGGGTGCATGAGCAGTTCTTC
V gene: TRBV18; clone size: NA; J gene: TRBJ2-2; D gene: TRBD1; CDR3 protein: CASSPPTGGNTGELFF; CDR3 DNA: TGTGCCAGCTCACCACCGACAGGGGGAAACACCGGGGAGCTGTTTTTT
V gene: TRBV28; clone size: NA; J gene: TRBJ1-5; D gene: TRBD1; CDR3 protein: CASSFLQGVSNQPQHF; CDR3 DNA: TGTGCCAGCAGTTTTTTACAGGGGGTCAGCAATCAGCCCCAGCATTTT
V gene: TRBV10-3; clone size: NA; J gene: TRBJ1-5; D gene: TRBD1; CDR3 protein: CAISDRDRVMAPQHF; CDR3 DNA: TGTGCCATCAGTGACCGGGACAGGGTGATGGCGCCCCAGCATTTT
V gene: TRBV6-5; clone size: NA; J gene: TRBJ2-1; D gene: NA; CDR3 protein: CASSVRDRDNEQFF; CDR3 DNA: TGTGCCAGCTCAGTCAGGGATCGGGACAATGAGCAGTTCTTC
V gene: TRBV7-9; clone size: NA; J gene: TRBJ2-1; D gene: TRBD1; CDR3 protein: CASSYSGTGGHNEQFF; CDR3 DNA: TGTGCCAGCAGCTACTCCGGGACAGGGGGACACAATGAGCAGTTCTTC
V gene: TRBV12-3/TRBV12-4; clone size: NA; J gene: TRBJ2-1; D gene: NA; CDR3 protein: CASSLREPSEQFF; CDR3 DNA: TGTGCCAGCAGTTTGAGGGAGCCGTCTGAGCAGTTCTTC
V gene: TRBV16; clone size: NA; J gene: TRBJ1-6; D gene: NA; CDR3 protein: CASSQGGSRRINSPLHF; CDR3 DNA: TGTGCCAGCAGCCAAGGGGGGAGCAGAAGGATTAATTCACCCCTCCACTTT
V gene: TRBV21-1; clone size: once; J gene: TRBJ1-1; D gene: NA; CDR3 protein: CASSKEGDSVNTEAFF; CDR3 DNA: TGTGCCAGCAGCAAAGAGGGCGACAGCGTGAACACTGAAGCTTTCTTT
V gene: TRBV2; clone size: few; J gene: TRBJ1-6; D gene: TRBD1; CDR3 protein: CASSLDRGNSPLHF; CDR3 DNA: TGTGCCAGCAGCCTCGACAGGGGTAATTCACCCCTCCACTTT
V gene: TRBV6-5; clone size: NA; J gene: TRBJ2-7; D gene: NA; CDR3 protein: CASSYSRRGEQYF; CDR3 DNA: TGTGCCAGCAGTTACTCCCGGCGAGGCGAGCAGTACTTC
V gene: TRBV19; clone size: once; J gene: TRBJ1-5; D gene: TRBD1; CDR3 protein: CASRPGQGHGQPQHF; CDR3 DNA: TGTGCCAGTAGGCCGGGACAGGGTCATGGTCAGCCCCAGCATTTT
V gene: TRBV11-2; clone size: NA; J gene: TRBJ1-1; D gene: NA; CDR3 protein: CASSLVGRGNTEAFF; CDR3 DNA: TGTGCCAGCAGCTTAGTAGGCCGGGGGAACACTGAAGCTTTCTTT
V gene: TRBV19; clone size: few; J gene: TRBJ1-1; D gene: NA; CDR3 protein: CASSMKQGSEAFF; CDR3 DNA: TGTGCCAGTAGTATGAAGCAGGGTTCTGAAGCTTTCTTT
V gene: TRBV24-1; clone size: NA; J gene: TRBJ2-3; D gene: NA; CDR3 protein: CATSDPLADSTDTQYF; CDR3 DNA: TGTGCCACCAGTGATCCCTTAGCGGATAGCACAGATACGCAGTATTTT
V gene: TRBV18; clone size: NA; J gene: TRBJ1-4; D gene: TRBD1; CDR3 protein: CASSPSVFGQGALGEKLFF; CDR3 DNA: TGTGCCAGCTCACCATCGGTATTCGGACAGGGGGCGTTAGGTGAAAAACTGTTTTTT
V gene: TRBV6-4; clone size: NA; J gene: TRBJ2-3; D gene: TRBD1; CDR3 protein: CASSDGQGPSTDTQYF; CDR3 DNA: TGTGCCAGCAGTGACGGACAGGGCCCTAGCACAGATACGCAGTATTTT
V gene: TRBV29-1; clone size: NA; J gene: TRBJ2-1; D gene: NA; CDR3 protein: CSVEGGNHNEQFF; CDR3 DNA: TGCAGCGTTGAAGGCGGGAATCACAATGAGCAGTTCTTC
V gene: TRBV7-8; clone size: NA; J gene: TRBJ2-2; D gene: NA; CDR3 protein: CASGHGGTGELFF; CDR3 DNA: TGTGCCAGCGGTCATGGCGGCACCGGGGAGCTGTTTTTT
V gene: TRBV27; clone size: NA; J gene: TRBJ1-5; D gene: NA; CDR3 protein: CASSFRAGASNQPQHF; CDR3 DNA: TGTGCCAGCAGTTTTCGGGCAGGGGCGAGCAATCAGCCCCAGCATTTT
V gene: TRBV5-1; clone size: NA; J gene: TRBJ2-1; D gene: TRBD2; CDR3 protein: CASSLFPSGSSSYNEQFF; CDR3 DNA: TGCGCCAGCAGCTTGTTCCCTAGCGGGTCAAGCTCCTACAATGAGCAGTTCTTC
V gene: TRBV29-1; clone size: NA; J gene: TRBJ2-7; D gene: NA; CDR3 protein: CSVRGDSSYEQYF; CDR3 DNA: TGCAGCGTTCGAGGAGACAGCTCCTACGAGCAGTACTTC
V gene: TRBV7-3; clone size: NA; J gene: TRBJ1-1; D gene: TRBD1; CDR3 protein: CASSSSGTGGSNTEAFF; CDR3 DNA: TGTGCCAGCAGCTCCTCCGGGACAGGGGGCTCGAACACTGAAGCTTTCTTT
V gene: TRBV29-1; clone size: NA; J gene: TRBJ1-2; D gene: TRBD1; CDR3 protein: CSVRGQGNYGYTF; CDR3 DNA: TGCAGCGTTCGTGGACAGGGCAACTATGGCTACACCTTC
V gene: TRBV11-2; clone size: NA; J gene: TRBJ2-1; D gene: NA; CDR3 protein: CASSLDGTHNEQFF; CDR3 DNA: TGTGCCAGCAGCTTAGATGGGACACACAATGAGCAGTTCTTC